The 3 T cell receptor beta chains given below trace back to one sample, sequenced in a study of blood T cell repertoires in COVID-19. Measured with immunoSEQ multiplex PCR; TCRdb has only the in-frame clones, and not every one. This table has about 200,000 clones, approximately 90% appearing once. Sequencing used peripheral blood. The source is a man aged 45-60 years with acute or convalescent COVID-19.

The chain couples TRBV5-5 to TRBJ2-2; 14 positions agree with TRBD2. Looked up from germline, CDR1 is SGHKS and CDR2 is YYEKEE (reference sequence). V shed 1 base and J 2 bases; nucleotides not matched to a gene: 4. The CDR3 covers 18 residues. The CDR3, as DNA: TGTGCCAGCAGCTTGCGGACTAGCGGGGGGATAAACACCGGGGAGCTGTTTTTT. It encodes CASSLRTSGGINTGELFF.

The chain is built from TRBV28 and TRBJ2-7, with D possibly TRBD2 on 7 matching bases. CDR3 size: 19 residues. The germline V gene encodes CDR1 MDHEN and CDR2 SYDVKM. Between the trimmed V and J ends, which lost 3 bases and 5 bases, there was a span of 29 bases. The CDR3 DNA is TGTGCCAGCAGTTTTTTAATGTCGGTTAGAGGGGGGGCTGTCGACGAGCAGTACTTC. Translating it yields CASSFLMSVRGGAVDEQYF.

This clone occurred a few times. Here the CDR3 DNA reads TGTGCCAGTAGTATGGGAGGGTACGGATCACCCCTCCACTTT. Protein sequence: CASSMGGYGSPLHF. The chain joins TRBV19 to TRBJ1-6; D call uncertain. CDR3 length: 14 amino acids. Germline V gives CDR1 LNHDA, CDR2 SQIVND (reference sequence). V was trimmed by 3 bases and J by 10 bases, leaving 13 bases between them. The full variable domain, in which reference TRBV19 and TRBJ1-6 provide the parts outside the CDR3, is DGGITQSPKYLFRKEGQNVTLSCEQNLNHDAMYWYRQDPGQGLRLIYYSQIVNDFQKGDIAEGYSVSREKKESFPLTVTSAQKNPTAFYLCASSMGGYGSPLHFGNGTRLTVT.